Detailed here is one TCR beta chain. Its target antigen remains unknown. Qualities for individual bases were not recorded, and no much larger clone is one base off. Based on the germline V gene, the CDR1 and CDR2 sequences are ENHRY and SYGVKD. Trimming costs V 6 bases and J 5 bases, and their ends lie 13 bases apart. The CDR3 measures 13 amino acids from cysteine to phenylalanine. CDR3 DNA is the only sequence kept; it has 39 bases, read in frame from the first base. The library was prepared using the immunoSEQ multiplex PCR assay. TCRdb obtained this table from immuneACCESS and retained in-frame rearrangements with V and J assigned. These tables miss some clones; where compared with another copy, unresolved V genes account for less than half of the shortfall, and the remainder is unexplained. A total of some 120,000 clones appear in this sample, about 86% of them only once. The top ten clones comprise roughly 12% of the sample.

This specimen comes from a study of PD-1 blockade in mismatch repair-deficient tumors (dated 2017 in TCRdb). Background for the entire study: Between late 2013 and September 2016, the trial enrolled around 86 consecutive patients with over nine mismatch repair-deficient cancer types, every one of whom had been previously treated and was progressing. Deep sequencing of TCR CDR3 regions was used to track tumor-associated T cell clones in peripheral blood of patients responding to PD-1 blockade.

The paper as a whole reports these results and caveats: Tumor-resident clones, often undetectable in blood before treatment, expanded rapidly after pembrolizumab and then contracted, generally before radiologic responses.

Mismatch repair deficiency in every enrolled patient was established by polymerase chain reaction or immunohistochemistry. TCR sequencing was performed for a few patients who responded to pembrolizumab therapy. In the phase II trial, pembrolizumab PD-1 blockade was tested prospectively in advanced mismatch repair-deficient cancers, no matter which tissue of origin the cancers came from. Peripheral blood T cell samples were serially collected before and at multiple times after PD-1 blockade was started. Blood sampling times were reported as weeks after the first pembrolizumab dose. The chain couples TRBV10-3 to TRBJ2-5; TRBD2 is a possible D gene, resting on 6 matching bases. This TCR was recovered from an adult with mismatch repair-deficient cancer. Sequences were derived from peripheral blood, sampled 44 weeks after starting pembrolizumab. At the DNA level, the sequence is TGTGCCATCAGCGGGACTCCCCTGGAGACCCAGTACTTC. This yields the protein CAISGTPLETQYF.